Sequencing of this T cell receptor beta chain was carried out in a study of beta chain features in type 1 diabetes. Study in general: Across the samples, 107,917,701 sorted cells were examined in total.

The study's findings and limits: Among type 1 diabetes patients, VDJ junctions had fewer insertions and more deletions. Resolution of whether HLA type affects TCRB rearrangement was not achieved here.

This clone turned up a few times. The antigen remains undetermined. Sequenced material consisted of expressed TCRB transcripts (all of the isolated RNA was reverse transcribed). Sequencing was performed with immunoSEQ multiplex PCR; in TCRdb, only in-frame clones are kept and a portion is missing. The sample contains more than 350,000 clones, 9.5% to 12% of which appear only once. Donors contributed one heparinised blood draw apiece, averaging around 100 mL. Germline V gene data show CDR1 as SQVTM and CDR2 as ANQGSEA. This CDR3 contains 15 residues. The junction had 8 bases not matched to a gene; V was cut back by 1 base and J by 9 bases.

Sequencing was done on a sample of naive CD4+ T cells from blood. The chain uses TRBV29-1 and TRBJ2-1, with TRBD2 matching over 11 bases. The source of this sequence is a woman in her late teens or twenties in good health. For the CDR3, the DNA is TGCAGCGTTGAAGGGCTTACTAGCGGGAGTGGTGAGCAGTTCTTC. This encodes CSVEGLTSGSGEQFF.